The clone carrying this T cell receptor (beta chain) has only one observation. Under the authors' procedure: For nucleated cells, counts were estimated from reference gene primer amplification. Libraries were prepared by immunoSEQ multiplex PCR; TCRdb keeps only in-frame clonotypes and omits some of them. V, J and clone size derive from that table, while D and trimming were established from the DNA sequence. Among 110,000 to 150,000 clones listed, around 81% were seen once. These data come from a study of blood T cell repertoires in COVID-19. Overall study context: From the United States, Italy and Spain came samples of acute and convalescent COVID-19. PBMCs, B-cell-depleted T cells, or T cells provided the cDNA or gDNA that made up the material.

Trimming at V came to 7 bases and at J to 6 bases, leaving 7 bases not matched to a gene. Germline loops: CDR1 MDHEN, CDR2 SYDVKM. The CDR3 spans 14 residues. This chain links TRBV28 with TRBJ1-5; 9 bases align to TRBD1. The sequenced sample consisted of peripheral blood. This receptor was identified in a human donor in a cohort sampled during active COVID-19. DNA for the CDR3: TGTGCCAGCATTGAGACAGGGGGTAGTCAGCCCCAGCATTTT. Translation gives CASIETGGSQPQHF. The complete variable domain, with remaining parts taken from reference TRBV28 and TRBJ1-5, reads DVKVTQSSRYLVKRTGEKVFLECVQDMDHENMFWYRQDPGLGLRLIYFSYDVKMKEKGDIPEGYSVSREKKERFSLILESASTNQTSMYLCASIETGGSQPQHFGDGTRLSIL.